This T cell receptor beta chain emerged from a study of T cell responses to AZD1222 COVID-19 vaccine. General study findings and limits: Recipients of AZD1222 seropositive at baseline numbered only 5 to 7. None of the repertoires were sampled until the peak T cell response had passed.

Germline assignment: CDR1 SGHVS and CDR2 FNYEAQ. The CDR3 length is 16 residues. The V end was cut by 5 bases, the J end by 0 bases, with 13 bases between. For this clone: Its antigen is not identified.

Assay: immunoSEQ multiplex PCR; the TCRdb copy retains only in-frame clones and omits some. The data contain some 150,000 clones, more than 90% of them singletons. This receptor was taken from an adult who received the AZD1222 COVID-19 vaccine. This rearrangement joins TRBV7-6 to TRBJ2-2; either TRBD1 or TRBD2 may fit D (5 bases each). The specimen was peripheral blood, collected 28 days after the second AZD1222 dose. The DNA of the CDR3 is TGTGCCAGCAGCCCGGGACGGACGCCGAACACCGGGGAGCTGTTTTTT. Encoded protein: CASSPGRTPNTGELFF.